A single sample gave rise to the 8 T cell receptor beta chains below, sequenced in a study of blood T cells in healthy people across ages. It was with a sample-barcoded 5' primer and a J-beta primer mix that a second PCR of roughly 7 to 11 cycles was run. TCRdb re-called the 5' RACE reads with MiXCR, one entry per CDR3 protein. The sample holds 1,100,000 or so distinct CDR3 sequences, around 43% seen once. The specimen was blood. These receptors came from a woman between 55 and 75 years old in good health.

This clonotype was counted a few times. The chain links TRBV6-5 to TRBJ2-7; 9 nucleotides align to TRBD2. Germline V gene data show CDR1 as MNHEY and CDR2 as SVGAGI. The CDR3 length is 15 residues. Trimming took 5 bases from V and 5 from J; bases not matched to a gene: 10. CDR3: CASSTTPSGRHEQYF. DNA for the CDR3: TGTGCCAGCAGTACAACTCCCAGCGGGAGGCACGAGCAGTACTTC.

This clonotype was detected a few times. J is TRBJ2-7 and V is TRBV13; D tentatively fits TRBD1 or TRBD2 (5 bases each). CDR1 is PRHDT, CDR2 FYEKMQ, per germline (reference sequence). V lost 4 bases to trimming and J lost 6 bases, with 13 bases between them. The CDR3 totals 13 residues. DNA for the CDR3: TGTGCCAGCAGCTGGGGGACGCCCGCCGAGCAGTACTTC. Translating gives CASSWGTPAEQYF. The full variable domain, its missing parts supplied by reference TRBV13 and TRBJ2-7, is AAGVIQSPRHLIKEKRETATLKCYPIPRHDTVYWYQQGPGQDPQFLISFYEKMQSDKGSIPDRFSAQQFSDYHSELNMSSLELGDSALYFCASSWGTPAEQYFGPGTRLTVT.

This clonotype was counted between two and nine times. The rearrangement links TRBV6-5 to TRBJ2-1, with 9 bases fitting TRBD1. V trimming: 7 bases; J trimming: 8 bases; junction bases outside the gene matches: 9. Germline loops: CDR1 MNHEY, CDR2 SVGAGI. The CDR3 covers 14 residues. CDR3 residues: CASNPGTGFDEQFF. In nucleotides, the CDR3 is TGTGCCAGCAACCCCGGGACAGGGTTCGATGAGCAGTTCTTC.

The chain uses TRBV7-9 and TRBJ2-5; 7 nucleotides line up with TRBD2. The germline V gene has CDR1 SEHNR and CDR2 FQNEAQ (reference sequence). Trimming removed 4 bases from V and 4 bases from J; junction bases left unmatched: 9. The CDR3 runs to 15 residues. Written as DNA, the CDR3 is TGTGCCAGCAGCTCTTCTGGCGGGAGTAGAGAGACCCAGTACTTC. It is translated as CASSSSGGSRETQYF.

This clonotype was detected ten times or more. The CDR3 DNA sequence: TGTGCCAGCAGCAAGGGACAGAACACCTACGAGCAGTACTTC. It specifies CASSKGQNTYEQYF. This chain links TRBV5-6 with TRBJ2-7; TRBD1 agrees at 7 bases. CDR1 is SGHDT and CDR2 is YYEEEE in the germline V gene. The CDR3 loop spans 14 amino acids. V shed 4 bases, J shed 2 bases, and the junction held 6 bases outside the gene matches.

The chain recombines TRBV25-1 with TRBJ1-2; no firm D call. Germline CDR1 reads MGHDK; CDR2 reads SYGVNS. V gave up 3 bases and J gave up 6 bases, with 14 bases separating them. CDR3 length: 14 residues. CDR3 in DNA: TGTGCCAGCAGTGACACCCGACGGAGTGATGGCTACACCTTC. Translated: CASSDTRRSDGYTF.

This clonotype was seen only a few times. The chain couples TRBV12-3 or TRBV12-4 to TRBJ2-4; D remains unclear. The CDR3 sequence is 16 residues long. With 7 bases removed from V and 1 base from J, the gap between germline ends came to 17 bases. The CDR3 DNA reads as TGTGCCAGCACTCTTTCCCCGGGTTTGGCCAAAAACATTCAGTACTTC. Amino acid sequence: CASTLSPGLAKNIQYF.

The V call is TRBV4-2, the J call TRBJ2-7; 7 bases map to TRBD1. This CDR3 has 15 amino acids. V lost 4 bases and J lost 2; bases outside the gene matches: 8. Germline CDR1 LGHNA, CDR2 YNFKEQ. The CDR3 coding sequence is TGTGCCAGCAGCCCTACCGGGACAGCGACCTACGAGCAGTACTTC. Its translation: CASSPTGTATYEQYF.